The TCR beta chain described here comes from a study of human T cells and chemical hapten exposure. The overall study: Chiefly female patients presented with alopecia areata, totalis or universalis.

This clonotype occurred many times. Its matching antigen is unknown. The CDR3 sequence is 14 residues long. Trimming removed 3 bases at V and 1 base at J, with 7 bases between. Time point meaning: pre-sensitization, week 0. As to treatment: therapeutic diphenylcyclopropenone sensitization with weekly scalp DPC. People who gave samples had alopecia, were 18 to 70 years old, and were suitable for DPC. Authors' analysis steps: Individual samples carried between about 20,000 and 700,000 TCRs, with 95,638 as the median. TCRdb fed the RACE reads into MiXCR, producing one record per CDR3 protein. TCRdb assigned the V and J calls; the authors' analysis was not used. The top ten hold about 8.2% of the sample, which has around 300,000 distinct CDR3 sequences, over 5% seen once. Notes on the study in general: Once DPC sensitization occurred, TCRs above 1 in 1000 frequency showed no change.

This clonotype was obtained from a young woman with alopecia areata. Some clones in this sample may be carry-over from other donors' samples. The J gene is TRBJ2-1, the V gene TRBV12-3 or TRBV12-4; D is ambiguous. The sample here was whole blood, taken in connection with sensitization to the hapten diphenylcyclopropenone (DPC). For the CDR3, the DNA is TGTGCCAGCAGTTTCGACGCTTCCTACAATGAGCAGTTCTTC. It codes for CASSFDASYNEQFF.